The source of this TCR beta chain is a study of blood T cell repertoires in COVID-19. At the level of the study: Spain, Italy and the United States supplied samples that represented acute and convalescent COVID-19. T cells, B-cell-depleted T cells, or PBMCs supplied cDNA or gDNA.

Authors' data handling: For nucleated cells, counts were estimated from reference gene primer amplification. The assay was immunoSEQ multiplex PCR, and TCRdb's table has in-frame clones only and misses some. Clonal size and the V and J genes are those of that table, whereas D and trimming came from the DNA. The table lists approximately 46,000 clones, roughly 88% of them singletons. CDR3 length: 13 residues. Trimming cost V 2 bases and J 2 bases, with 6 bases left between them. This clonotype originated in a human donor in a cohort sampled during active COVID-19. The sample taken for sequencing was peripheral blood. The V gene is TRBV12-3 or TRBV12-4, the J gene TRBJ1-2; D is ambiguous. CDR3 protein: CASSLNRNYGYTF. CDR3 sequence (DNA): TGTGCCAGCAGTTTAAACAGAAACTATGGCTACACCTTC.